The clone carrying this TCR beta chain was seen a few times. Its antigen is unidentified. Per germline, CDR1 MDHEN and CDR2 SYDVKM. The ends lost 4 bases at V and 0 bases at J; junction bases unmatched: 10. This CDR3 has 17 amino acids. This entry belongs to a study of cytomegalovirus exposure and HLA in healthy donors. PCR amplification relied on 60 Vbeta primers (plus 13 Jbeta primers). Measured with immunoSEQ multiplex PCR; TCRdb has only the in-frame clones, and not every one. The table lists 100,000 or so clones, around 85% of them singletons. Notes on the study in general: The productive fraction for most TCR beta V segments was about 87% or about 30% in an earlier analysis. A later analysis appeared to link common viral pathogens to several of the most significant clusters.

This sequence originates from a man aged 25-45 years in good health and CMV-seronegative. The chain couples TRBV28 to TRBJ1-1, with TRBD1 identical over 8 bases. The sequenced sample was PBMCs. The CDR3 protein is CASSSRQGTPLNTEAFF. The CDR3, as DNA: TGTGCCAGCAGTTCCCGACAGGGGACGCCTCTGAACACTGAAGCTTTCTTT.